The 11 T cell receptor beta chains in this list originate from one sample, sequenced in a study of blood T cell repertoires in COVID-19 (TCRdb year 2020). The method behind the library was the immunoSEQ multiplex PCR assay. TCRdb's version of the immuneACCESS table is confined to in-frame rearrangements and falls short of the full clone set. An unresolved V gene accounts for under half of the shortfall where checked; the remainder is of unknown origin. The sample yields roughly 220,000 clones; 88% were counted once. Together, the top ten hold about 2.4% of the sample. The sample was PBMCs or T cells enriched from blood (not recorded which). The receptors derive from a woman in her 30s who had recovered from COVID-19.

The CDR3 coding sequence is TGCGCCAGCGGCCCAGGGTTAGGGAACTATGGCTACACCTTC. Its protein is CASGPGLGNYGYTF. The chain carries TRBV5-1 and TRBJ1-2; maybe TRBD1 (5 bases). Germline V lookup: CDR1 SGHRS, CDR2 YFSETQ. CDR3 length: 14 residues. Trimming left V 7 bases short and J 2 bases short, with 15 bases between.

This clone occurred a few times. V usage is TRBV4-1 and J usage is TRBJ1-2; 8 bases fit TRBD1. The CDR3 extends over 15 amino acids. J gave up 4 bases and V 3 bases, and 7 bases lay outside the gene matches. Germline loops: CDR1 MGHRA, CDR2 YSYEKL. CDR3 nucleotide sequence: TGCGCCAGCAGCCAGTCGACAGGGGAGGGCTATGGCTACACCTTC. Translation gives CASSQSTGEGYGYTF.

The V and J genes are TRBV19 and TRBJ1-4; weak D call: TRBD1 (5 bases). Germline values: CDR1 LNHDA, CDR2 SQIVND (reference sequence). The CDR3 sequence is 18 residues long. V was trimmed by 3 bases and J by 3 bases, leaving 20 bases between them. The DNA of the CDR3 is TGTGCCAGTAGTATCCTCGGCAGGGTAGTGTCAGCTAATGAAAAACTGTTTTTT. It encodes CASSILGRVVSANEKLFF.

This clone came up a few times. The V call is TRBV5-1, the J call TRBJ2-3; 8 bases are a match to TRBD1. Trimming took 3 bases from V and 2 from J; bases not matched to a gene: 5. There are 15 residues in the CDR3. CDR1 SGHRS and CDR2 YFSETQ come from the germline V gene. CDR3 nucleotides: TGCGCCAGCAGCTCGGCGACAGGGGTCACAGATACGCAGTATTTT. It yields the protein CASSSATGVTDTQYF. Full variable domain (remainder filled in from reference TRBV5-1 and TRBJ2-3): KAGVTQTPRYLIKTRGQQVTLSCSPISGHRSVSWYQQTPGQGLQFLFEYFSETQRNKGNFPGRFSGRQFSNSRSEMNVSTLELGDSALYLCASSSATGVTDTQYFGPGTRLTVL.

The V gene is TRBV28, the J gene TRBJ2-7, with D possibly being TRBD2 (7 bases). The germline CDR1 and CDR2 sequences are MDHEN and SYDVKM. V was trimmed by 3 bases and J by 3 bases, leaving 15 bases between them. The CDR3 spans 15 residues. For the CDR3, the DNA is TGTGCCAGCAGTTTTCCGGGGGGCTCTCGCTACGAGCAGTACTTC. It translates to CASSFPGGSRYEQYF.

This chain uses TRBV5-6 with TRBJ2-5, with TRBD2 matching over 10 bases. This CDR3 is built from 13 residues. The V gene end was trimmed by 5 bases and the J gene end by 5 bases; junction bases not matched to a gene: 3. From germline, CDR1 is SGHDT and CDR2 YYEEEE. The CDR3 loop reads CASRRTSGETQYF. The CDR3 DNA reads as TGTGCCAGCAGGAGGACTAGCGGCGAGACCCAGTACTTC.

This clone was seen ten or more times. The chain is built from TRBV7-9 and TRBJ2-7; 7 bases map to TRBD2. CDR1 is SEHNR, CDR2 FQNEAQ, per germline (reference sequence). V lost 6 bases, J lost 3 bases, and 14 bases stayed unmatched. The CDR3 runs 16 residues. The CDR3 bases are TGTGCCAGCAGTCATAAATGGAGCGGGGAAAACTACGAGCAGTACTTC. Encoded protein: CASSHKWSGENYEQYF.

V gene TRBV7-3 combines with J gene TRBJ2-1; 10 nucleotides align to TRBD2. Losses at the gene ends were 4 bases for V and 7 bases for J; bases not matched to a gene: 7. The CDR3 spans 15 residues. CDR1 and CDR2 (germline): SGHTA, FQGTGA. The CDR3 protein is CASSSEASGGNEQFF. The CDR3 bases are TGTGCCAGCAGCTCCGAGGCTAGCGGGGGAAATGAGCAGTTCTTC.

The chain is built from TRBV29-1 and TRBJ1-3; D unclear. The CDR3 covers 13 residues. From germline, CDR1 is SQVTM and CDR2 ANQGSEA. V gave up 4 bases and J gave up 0 bases, with 7 bases separating them. In DNA, the CDR3 is TGCAGCGTTGGTAAAGCCTCTGGAAACACCATATATTTT. Translating gives CSVGKASGNTIYF.

This chain links TRBV6-2 or TRBV6-3 with TRBJ1-4, with unresolved D. This CDR3 spans 14 amino acids. Germline values: CDR1 MNHEY, CDR2 SVGEGT. V was shortened by 3 bases and J by 5 bases, with 10 bases between the two germline ends. The DNA of the CDR3 is TGTGCCAGCAGTTATTTCCGGGGAAATGAAAAACTGTTTTTT. Its translation: CASSYFRGNEKLFF.

The chain employs TRBV29-1 and TRBJ1-4; D unclear. CDR3 length equals 13 residues. The germline V gene has CDR1 SQVTM and CDR2 ANQGSEA. V dropped 5 bases and J dropped 6 bases, with 13 bases sitting between them. Written as DNA, the CDR3 is TGCAGCGTTACCCTCGGGAGGGATGAAAAACTGTTTTTT. Residues: CSVTLGRDEKLFF.